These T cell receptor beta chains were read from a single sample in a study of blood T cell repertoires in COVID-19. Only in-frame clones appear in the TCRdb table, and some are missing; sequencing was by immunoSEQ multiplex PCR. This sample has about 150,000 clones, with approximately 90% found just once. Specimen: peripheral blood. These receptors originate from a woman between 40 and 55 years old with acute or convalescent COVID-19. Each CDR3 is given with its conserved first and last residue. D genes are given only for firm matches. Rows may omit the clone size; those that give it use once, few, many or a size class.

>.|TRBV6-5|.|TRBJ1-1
TGTGCCAGCAGATTAGCGACAGGCGGCTTTGGTGAAGCTTTCTTT
CASRLATGGFGEAFF
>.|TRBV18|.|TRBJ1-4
TGTGCCAGCTCACCTCTAGAGATAAATGAAAAACTGTTTTTT
CASSPLEINEKLFF
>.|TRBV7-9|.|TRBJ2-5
TGTGCCAGCAGCTGGACAGAAGAGACCCAGTACTTC
CASSWTEETQYF
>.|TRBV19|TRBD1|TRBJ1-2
TGTGCCAGTAGTACACAGGGGAACTATGGCTACACCTTC
CASSTQGNYGYTF
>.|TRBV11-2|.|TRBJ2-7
TGTGCCAGCAGCTTAGGCAGGGGACAATACGAGCAGTACTTC
CASSLGRGQYEQYF
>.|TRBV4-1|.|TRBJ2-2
TGCGCCAGCAGCCAAGCCCGGGACAACGAGTGGATGGGGAGAAGCACCGGGGAGCTGTTTTTT
CASSQARDNEWMGRSTGELFF
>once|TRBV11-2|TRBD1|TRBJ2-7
TGTGCCAGCAGCTTAGGGGGGACAGGGGTTTACGAGCAGTACTTC
CASSLGGTGVYEQYF
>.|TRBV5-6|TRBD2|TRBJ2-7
TGTGCCAGCAGCTTAGGTCTAGCGGGAGTCAACGAGCAGTACTTC
CASSLGLAGVNEQYF
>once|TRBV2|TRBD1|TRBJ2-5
TGTGCCAGCAGTGACGCGGACCGACAGGGGCGTCATGAGACCCAGTACTTC
CASSDADRQGRHETQYF
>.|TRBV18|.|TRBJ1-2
TGTGCCAGCTCACCAGTCCGGGAGATTAACTATGGCTACACCTTC
CASSPVREINYGYTF
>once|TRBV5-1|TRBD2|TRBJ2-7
TGCGCCAGCAGCTTGGCCGGCGGGAGCTCCTACGAGCAGTACTTC
CASSLAGGSSYEQYF
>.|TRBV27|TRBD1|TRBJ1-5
TGTGCCAGCAGTAAGGATTGGCAGGGGGCGGGTAATCAGCCCCAGCATTTT
CASSKDWQGAGNQPQHF
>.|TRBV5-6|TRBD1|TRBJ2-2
TGTGCCAGCAGCTTGTTTGTCCGGGACAGGATAGGTCCCGGGGAGCTGTTTTTT
CASSLFVRDRIGPGELFF
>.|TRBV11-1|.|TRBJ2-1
TGTGCCAGCAGCCTTACAGGGAAGACCTACAATGAGCAGTTCTTC
CASSLTGKTYNEQFF
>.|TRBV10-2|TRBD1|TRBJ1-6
TGCGCCAGCAGTGAAGACAGGGTGCAGAATTCACCCCTCCACTTT
CASSEDRVQNSPLHF
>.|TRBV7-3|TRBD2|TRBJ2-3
TGTGCCAGCAGCTTCAGAGCGGGAGTGTTAGATACGCAGTATTTT
CASSFRAGVLDTQYF
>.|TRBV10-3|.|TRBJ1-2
TGTGCCATCAGTGAGACAGGAGACCATGGCTACACCTTC
CAISETGDHGYTF
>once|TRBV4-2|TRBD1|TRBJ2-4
TGTGCCAGCAGCCGGAACCGGGACAGGGAAGAGATTTACTTC
CASSRNRDREEIYF
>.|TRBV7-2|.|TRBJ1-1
TGTGCCAGCAGCTTATATAATGAAGCTTTCTTT
CASSLYNEAFF
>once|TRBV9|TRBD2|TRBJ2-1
TGTGCCAGCAGCGTAGCTAGCGGAAACTACAATGAGCAGTTCTTC
CASSVASGNYNEQFF
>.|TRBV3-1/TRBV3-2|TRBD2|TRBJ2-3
TGTGCCAGCAGCCACCCGGGACTAGCAGGCACAGATACGCAGTATTTT
CASSHPGLAGTDTQYF
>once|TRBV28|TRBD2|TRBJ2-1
TGTGCCAGCAGTTTTGAGCGGGGCTCCTACAATGAGCAGTTCTTC
CASSFERGSYNEQFF
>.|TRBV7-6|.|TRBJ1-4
TGTGCCAGCAGCTCAAATCCGGGACATAAAATAGCAACTAATGAAAAACTGTTTTTT
CASSSNPGHKIATNEKLFF
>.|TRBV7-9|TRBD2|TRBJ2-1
TGTGCCAGCAGCTTAGTCGGGGGGACCTACAATGAGCAGTTCTTC
CASSLVGGTYNEQFF
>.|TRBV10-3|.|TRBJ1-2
TGTGCCATCAGTGAGAATTTGCCAGGGGAAAGAGCTAACTATGGCTACACCTTC
CAISENLPGERANYGYTF
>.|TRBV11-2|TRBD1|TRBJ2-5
TGTGCCAGCAGCCTATTACGACAGGGGTTTGGATACTTC
CASSLLRQGFGYF
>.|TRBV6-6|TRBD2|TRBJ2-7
TGTGCCAGCACCGGGGGGAGCTCCTACGAGCAGTACTTC
CASTGGSSYEQYF
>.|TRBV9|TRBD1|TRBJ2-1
TGTGCCAGCAGCGTAGTTGGGACAGGGCTTAGTGAGCAGTTCTTC
CASSVVGTGLSEQFF
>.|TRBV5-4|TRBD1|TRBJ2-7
TGTGCCAGCAGAGACGGACAGGGCTACGAGCAGTACTTC
CASRDGQGYEQYF